The present entry profiles one T cell receptor beta chain with its context. The repertoire was sequenced with immunoSEQ multiplex PCR; TCRdb's copy has only in-frame clones and lacks some. The sample holds approximately 140,000 clones, about 90% seen once. V was cut by 1 base and J by 2 bases, with 10 bases left in between. CDR1 is SGHNT, CDR2 YENEEA, per germline. This CDR3 spans 15 amino acids. The data were obtained in a study of T cell responses to AZD1222 COVID-19 vaccine. The material sequenced was peripheral blood, taken on day 0 of MenACWY control vaccination. This chain joins TRBV11-3 and TRBJ2-3, with D perhaps assigned TRBD1 or TRBD2 (5 bases each). The receptor's source is an adult in good health. Here the CDR3 reads CASSLAGTNTDTQYF. In DNA, the CDR3 is TGTGCCAGCAGCTTAGCGGGGACCAACACAGATACGCAGTATTTT.